The rows below give T cell receptor beta chains drawn from one sample of a study of cytomegalovirus exposure and HLA in healthy donors. Sequencing was performed with immunoSEQ multiplex PCR; in TCRdb, only in-frame clones are kept and a portion is missing. The sample yields over 150,000 clones, 60% to 80% seen once. Sequencing used PBMCs. The receptors originated from a man aged 45-65 years in good health and CMV-seropositive. CDR3s include the opening cysteine and the closing phenylalanine or tryptophan. The order of the fields is J gene, clone size, D gene, V gene, CDR3 DNA, CDR3 protein. D genes are given only for firm matches. Expanded clones get a size class; other rows say once, few or many, or leave the size out.

TRBJ2-6,.,TRBD2,TRBV4-1,TGCGCCAGCAGCCAAGAATCCCCGGGAGGAGCCCCCTCTGGGGCCAACGTCCTGACTTTC,CASSQESPGGAPSGANVLTF
TRBJ2-1,.,TRBD2,TRBV7-2,TGTGCCAGCAGCTTAATAGCGGGGGGTTACCCCTACAATGAGCAGTTCTTC,CASSLIAGGYPYNEQFF
TRBJ1-5,.,TRBD1,TRBV7-8,TGTGCCAGCAGCTTAGAGGGACAGACCCATCAGCCCCAGCATTTT,CASSLEGQTHQPQHF
TRBJ1-2,.,.,TRBV5-6,TGTGCCAGCAGCCCACAGGGTTACTATGGCTACACCTTC,CASSPQGYYGYTF
TRBJ2-5,.,TRBD2,TRBV10-2,TGCGCCAGCAGTGAGTGGACTAGCGGAGAGACCCAGTACTTC,CASSEWTSGETQYF
TRBJ2-3,once,.,TRBV30,TGTGCCTGGAGTGCTGCGGGGCGTACAGATACGCAGTATTTT,CAWSAAGRTDTQYF
TRBJ2-3,.,TRBD2,TRBV5-1,TGCGCCAGCAGCTTGGTAGCGGGACGCACAGATACGCAGTATTTT,CASSLVAGRTDTQYF
TRBJ2-3,.,TRBD2,TRBV4-3,TGCGCCAGCAGCCAAGAGATGTTTACTAGCGGGGGGGACACAGATACGCAGTATTTT,CASSQEMFTSGGDTDTQYF
TRBJ2-5,few,.,TRBV7-7,TGTGCCAGCAGCTTTGGCAGGGCGGTCCAAGAGACCCAGTACTTC,CASSFGRAVQETQYF
TRBJ1-2,.,.,TRBV11-2,TGTGCCAGCAGCCCATTAGGCGGACCAGGGGGCTACACCTTC,CASSPLGGPGGYTF
TRBJ1-1,.,TRBD1,TRBV7-2,TGTGCCAGCAGCCCGGGACAGGGTAGGACTGAAGCTTTCTTT,CASSPGQGRTEAFF
TRBJ2-1,.,TRBD2,TRBV4-1,TGCGCCAGCAGTCAAGACGGACTAGCGGGGGGGCTTGGGAATGAGCAGTTCTTC,CASSQDGLAGGLGNEQFF
TRBJ2-7,.,.,TRBV27,TGTGCCAGCAGTTTATCGGCCCTGGTCCACTACGAGCAGTACTTC,CASSLSALVHYEQYF
TRBJ2-7,.,TRBD1,TRBV4-1,TGCGCCAGCAGCCCCGTAGGAGGGACAGGGGGTGAGCAGTACTTC,CASSPVGGTGGEQYF
TRBJ1-2,.,TRBD1,TRBV15,TGTGCCACCAGCAGAGGTCCCCTCGGACAGGGATCTGGCTACACCTTC,CATSRGPLGQGSGYTF
TRBJ2-5,once,TRBD2,TRBV2,TGTGCCAGCCGCGGAGCGAATAGCGGGGCTAAGACCCAGTACTTC,CASRGANSGAKTQYF
TRBJ1-2,.,.,TRBV29-1,TGCAGCACCCGAAGCACGGGGGGCTATGGCTACACCTTC,CSTRSTGGYGYTF
TRBJ2-2,.,.,TRBV4-2,TGTGCCAGCAGCCAAGGGCTAGCGAACACCGGGGAGCTGTTTTTT,CASSQGLANTGELFF
TRBJ2-1,.,.,TRBV15,TGTGCCACCAGCAGAGCCCCCCAACCCAGCTCCTACAATGAGCAGTTCTTC,CATSRAPQPSSYNEQFF
TRBJ1-2,few,.,TRBV4-2,TGTGCCAGCAGCCAAGGACAGAACTATGGCTACACCTTC,CASSQGQNYGYTF
TRBJ2-2,.,.,TRBV10-3,TGTGCCACCTCGGTCGGGGCCGGGGAGCTGTTTTTT,CATSVGAGELFF
TRBJ2-7,.,TRBD2,TRBV9,TGTGCCAGCAGCGGTAGCGGGGTGGTTGGTGAGCAGTACTTC,CASSGSGVVGEQYF
TRBJ1-5,.,.,TRBV7-6,TGTGCCAGCAGCCGGACACCTAGCAATCAGCCCCAGCATTTT,CASSRTPSNQPQHF
TRBJ2-7,.,TRBD1,TRBV10-2,TGCGCCAGCAGTCTCACTCAGAGGGTGGGACAGGGTAGTTACGAGCAGTACTTC,CASSLTQRVGQGSYEQYF
TRBJ1-5,.,TRBD1,TRBV7-2,TGTGCCAGCAGCCAGGACAGGGGTCTCCATCAGCCCCAGCATTTT,CASSQDRGLHQPQHF
TRBJ1-2,.,.,TRBV27,TGTGCCAGCAGCAGAGAGCCGGGGAGCAACTATGGCTACACCTTC,CASSREPGSNYGYTF
TRBJ2-3,once,.,TRBV7-9,TGTGCCAGCAGCCGACTATCGGGTAGCACAGATACGCAGTATTTT,CASSRLSGSTDTQYF
TRBJ1-1,.,TRBD1,TRBV18,TGTGCCAGCGCCCTACAGGGGGCAACTCTTTCTTTCTTT,CASALQGATLSFF
TRBJ2-3,.,TRBD2,TRBV5-1,TGCGCCAGCAGGCAAACTAGCGGGGGGTTCACAGATACGCAGTATTTT,CASRQTSGGFTDTQYF
TRBJ1-3,few,.,TRBV4-2,TGTGCCAGCAGCCCCCCAGGGGCCGGAAACACCATATATTTT,CASSPPGAGNTIYF
TRBJ1-2,.,TRBD1,TRBV5-1,TGCGCCAGCAGCTTACAGGGGGACTACTTTGGCTACACCTTC,CASSLQGDYFGYTF
TRBJ2-2,.,TRBD1,TRBV7-9,TGTGCCAGCAGCCCGTTGACAGGGATGAGCGGGGAGCTGTTTTTT,CASSPLTGMSGELFF
TRBJ1-2,.,.,TRBV5-4,TGTGCCAGCAACCCATCGGGGGGGTTTGGCTACACCTTC,CASNPSGGFGYTF
TRBJ1-5,.,TRBD1,TRBV2,TGTGCCAGCAGCGAGGACAGGGGCAATCAGCCCCAGCATTTT,CASSEDRGNQPQHF
TRBJ1-2,.,.,TRBV6-6,TGTGCCAGCACCCAGGACAGAAACTACAACTATGGCTACACCTTC,CASTQDRNYNYGYTF
TRBJ1-2,.,.,TRBV20-1,TGCAGTGCTAGTCCGAGTGGCTACACCTTC,CSASPSGYTF
TRBJ2-5,.,TRBD2,TRBV19,TGTGCCAGTAGTATCGCACTAGCGGGGGGGCAAGAGACCCAGTACTTC,CASSIALAGGQETQYF
TRBJ2-3,.,TRBD2,TRBV10-3,TGTGCCATCAGGGACTCGGGAGGTACAGATACGCAGTATTTT,CAIRDSGGTDTQYF
TRBJ2-2,few,TRBD1,TRBV5-4,TGTGCCAGCAGGCCCGACAGGGTGACCGGGGAGCTGTTTTTT,CASRPDRVTGELFF
TRBJ2-3,few,.,TRBV6-6,TGTGCCAGCGGGGGGATAACAGATACGCAGTATTTT,CASGGITDTQYF
TRBJ1-1,.,TRBD1,TRBV11-2,TGTGCCAGCAGCAAACAGGGGATTCAGGCTTTCTTT,CASSKQGIQAFF
TRBJ2-7,.,.,TRBV7-2,TGTGCCAGCAGCTTAAGGGGCGGGGCGAACTACGAGCAGTACTTC,CASSLRGGANYEQYF
TRBJ1-3,.,.,TRBV2,TGTGCCAGCGGTCCTATACCGGGAAACACCATATATTTT,CASGPIPGNTIYF
TRBJ2-5,.,.,TRBV5-1,TGCGCCAGCAGCTTGGCGTACTACCAAGAGACCCAGTACTTC,CASSLAYYQETQYF
TRBJ2-1,.,TRBD2,TRBV7-9,TGTGCCAGCAGCTCCAGCGGGACTAGCGGGGGGGCCTACAATGAGCAGTTCTTC,CASSSSGTSGGAYNEQFF
TRBJ2-5,few,.,TRBV5-1,TGCGCCAGCAGCTTAATACCCCAGGGGCAAGAGACCCAGTACTTC,CASSLIPQGQETQYF
TRBJ1-1,.,.,TRBV19,TGTGCCAGTAGTATAGATTTGGCGGCCCTGAACACTGAAGCTTTCTTT,CASSIDLAALNTEAFF
TRBJ2-6,.,.,TRBV6-6,TGTGCCAGCCGTATAAAAGAGGGGGCTGGGGCCAACGTCCTGACTTTC,CASRIKEGAGANVLTF
TRBJ2-5,.,.,TRBV29-1,TGCAGCGTTATTGGGGGGGCATGGGGAGAGACCCAGTACTTC,CSVIGGAWGETQYF
TRBJ2-7,.,TRBD1,TRBV7-2,TGTGCCAGCAGCAAGTACGGGACAGGGGGTTTGAACGAGCAGTACTTC,CASSKYGTGGLNEQYF
TRBJ1-2,.,.,TRBV7-2,TGTGCCAGCAGCTTTGCCCCAGGGACTAACTATGGCTACACCTTC,CASSFAPGTNYGYTF
TRBJ2-1,.,.,TRBV28,TGTGCCAGCAACCTCTACGATGAGCAGTTCTTC,CASNLYDEQFF
TRBJ1-6,.,.,TRBV14,TGTGCCAGCAGCCTCGTTAATTCACCCCTCCACTTT,CASSLVNSPLHF
TRBJ1-1,.,.,TRBV5-6,TGTGCCAGCAGCTTGGCCGTAAGAGACACTGAAGCTTTCTTT,CASSLAVRDTEAFF
TRBJ1-6,.,.,TRBV7-9,TGTGCCAGCAGCCCCCGTTCACGGGGAGTAACACCCCTCCACTTT,CASSPRSRGVTPLHF
TRBJ2-1,.,.,TRBV6-1,TGTGCCACTTTAGTTTATGATGAGCAGTTCTTC,CATLVYDEQFF